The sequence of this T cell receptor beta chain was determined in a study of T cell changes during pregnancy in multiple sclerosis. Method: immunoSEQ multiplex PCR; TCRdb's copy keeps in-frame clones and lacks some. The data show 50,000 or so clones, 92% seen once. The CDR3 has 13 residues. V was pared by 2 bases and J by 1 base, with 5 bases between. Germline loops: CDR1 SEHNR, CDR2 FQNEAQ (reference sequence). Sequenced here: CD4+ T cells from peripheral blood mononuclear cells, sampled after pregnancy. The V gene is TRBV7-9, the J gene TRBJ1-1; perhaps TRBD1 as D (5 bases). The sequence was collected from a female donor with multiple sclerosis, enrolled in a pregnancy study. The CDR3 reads CASSLQGNTEAFF. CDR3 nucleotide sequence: TGTGCCAGCAGCTTACAGGGGAACACTGAAGCTTTCTTT.